These T cell receptor beta chains were read from a single sample in a study of identical twins. MiXCR, applied by TCRdb to the 5' RACE reads, yields one record per CDR3 protein. The repertoire holds a few hundred thousand distinct CDR3 sequences, 7% to 9.5% seen once, with 8.5% to 10% in the top ten. The sample taken for sequencing was naive T cells sorted from blood. Receptor source: a woman in her forties or fifties in good health. Each CDR3 is given with its conserved first and last residue. Size is omitted from some rows. Given values are once, few, many or a class for expanded clones.

clone_size	v_call	j_call	cdr3_aa
NA	TRBV9	TRBJ2-5	CASSGSGRWETQYF
few	TRBV27	TRBJ2-1	CASRPGGAGSYNEQFF
few	TRBV12-3/TRBV12-4	TRBJ2-1	CASSPRQGLVGNEQFF
few	TRBV6-1	TRBJ2-3	CASSEPTGDGADTQYF
many	TRBV3-1	TRBJ1-5	CASSQVRGRTGPGDQPQHF
NA	TRBV4-2	TRBJ2-2	CASSQEPGENTGELFF
few	TRBV4-1	TRBJ2-5	CASSQGGYSGETQYF
few	TRBV12-3/TRBV12-4	TRBJ1-1	CASSPSSRSSEAFF
NA	TRBV3-1	TRBJ1-2	CASRATGGGYGYTF
few	TRBV24-1	TRBJ2-1	CATSEATGKQFF
few	TRBV24-1	TRBJ1-2	CATSDSGQSFYGYTF
many	TRBV9	TRBJ2-3	CASSPSSEDTQYF
many	TRBV21-1	TRBJ2-2	CASSGTTNTGELFF
NA	TRBV6-4	TRBJ1-5	CASKPRQPQHF
NA	TRBV5-1	TRBJ1-1	CAARTGGAADTEAFF
NA	TRBV19	TRBJ2-1	CASSIWGPYNEQFF
few	TRBV15	TRBJ1-4	CATSRDRRLPNEKLFF
few	TRBV29-1	TRBJ2-3	CSVEGTGKMMADTQYF
NA	TRBV4-1	TRBJ2-3	CASSRQGENTDTQYF
many	TRBV24-1	TRBJ1-1	CATRDDSRTEAFF
NA	TRBV5-1	TRBJ2-3	CASSLADLAGDPPDTQYF
NA	TRBV27	TRBJ2-1	CASSSQAAGGSYNEQFF
NA	TRBV4-1	TRBJ2-7	CASSQLGGPSSYEQYF
NA	TRBV3-1	TRBJ2-1	CASSQAYPVRITYNEQFF
few	TRBV4-1	TRBJ2-7	CASSSRPGLASYEQYF
many	TRBV4-1	TRBJ2-3	CASSRGSLRVILDTQYF
many	TRBV24-1	TRBJ2-5	CATSDFRDSDEQETQYF
many	TRBV4-2	TRBJ2-3	CASSQEPGATDTQYF
few	TRBV12-3/TRBV12-4	TRBJ2-1	CASSPIVGSYNEQFF
few	TRBV24-1	TRBJ2-5	CATSARGRETQYF
few	TRBV10-1	TRBJ1-1	CASRSPHRPNTEAFF
few	TRBV11-2	TRBJ2-1	CASSFRSGGSAPQFF
NA	TRBV28	TRBJ1-6	CASSLSGQGGAYNSPLHF